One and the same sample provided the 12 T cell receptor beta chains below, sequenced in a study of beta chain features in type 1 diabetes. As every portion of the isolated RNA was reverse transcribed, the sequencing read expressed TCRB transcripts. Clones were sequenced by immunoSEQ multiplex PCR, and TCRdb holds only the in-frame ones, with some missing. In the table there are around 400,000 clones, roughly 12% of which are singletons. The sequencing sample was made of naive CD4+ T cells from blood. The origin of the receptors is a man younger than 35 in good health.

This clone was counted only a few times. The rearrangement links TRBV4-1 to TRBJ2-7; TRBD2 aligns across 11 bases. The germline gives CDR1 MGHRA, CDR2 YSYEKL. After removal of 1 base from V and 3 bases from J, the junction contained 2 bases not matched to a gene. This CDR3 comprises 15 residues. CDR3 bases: TGCGCCAGCAGCCAAGGGACTAGCGGGCTCTACGAGCAGTACTTC. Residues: CASSQGTSGLYEQYF.

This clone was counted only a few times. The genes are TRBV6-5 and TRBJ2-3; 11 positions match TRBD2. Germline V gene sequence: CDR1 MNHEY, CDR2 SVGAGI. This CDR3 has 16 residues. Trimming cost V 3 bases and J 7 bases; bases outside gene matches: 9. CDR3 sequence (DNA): TGTGCCAGCAGTTATCGACTAGCGGGGCGACGGAATACGCAGTATTTT. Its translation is CASSYRLAGRRNTQYF.

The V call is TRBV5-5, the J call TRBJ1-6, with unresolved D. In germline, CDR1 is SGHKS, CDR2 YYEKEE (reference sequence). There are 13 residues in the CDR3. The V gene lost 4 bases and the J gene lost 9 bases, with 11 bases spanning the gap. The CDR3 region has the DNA TGTGCCAGCAGCCCTTACAGCCCTTCACCCCTCCACTTT. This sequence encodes CASSPYSPSPLHF.

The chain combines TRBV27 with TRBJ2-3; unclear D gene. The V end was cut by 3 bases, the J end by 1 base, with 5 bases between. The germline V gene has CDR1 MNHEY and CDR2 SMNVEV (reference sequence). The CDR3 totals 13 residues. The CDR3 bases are TGTGCCAGCAGTTTGGGCGGCACAGATACGCAGTATTTT. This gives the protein CASSLGGTDTQYF.

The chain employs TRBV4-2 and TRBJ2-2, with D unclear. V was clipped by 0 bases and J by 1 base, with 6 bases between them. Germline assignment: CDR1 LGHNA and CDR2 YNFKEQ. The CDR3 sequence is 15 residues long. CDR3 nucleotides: TGTGCCAGCAGCCAAGAAGCGCTGAACACCGGGGAGCTGTTTTTT. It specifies CASSQEALNTGELFF.

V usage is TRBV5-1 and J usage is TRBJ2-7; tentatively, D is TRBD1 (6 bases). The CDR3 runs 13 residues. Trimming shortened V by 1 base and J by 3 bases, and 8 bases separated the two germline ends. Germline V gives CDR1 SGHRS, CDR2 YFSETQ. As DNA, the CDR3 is TGCGCCAGCAGCTTGACAGGGAACTACGAGCAGTACTTC. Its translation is CASSLTGNYEQYF.

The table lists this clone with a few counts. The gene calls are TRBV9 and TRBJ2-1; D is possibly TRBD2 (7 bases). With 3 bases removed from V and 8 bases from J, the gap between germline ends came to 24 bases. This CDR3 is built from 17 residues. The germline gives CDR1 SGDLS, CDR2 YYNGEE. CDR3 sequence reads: CASSGRRWGGLSHEQFF. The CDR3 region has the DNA TGTGCCAGCAGCGGAAGGCGGTGGGGGGGCCTTTCTCATGAGCAGTTCTTC.

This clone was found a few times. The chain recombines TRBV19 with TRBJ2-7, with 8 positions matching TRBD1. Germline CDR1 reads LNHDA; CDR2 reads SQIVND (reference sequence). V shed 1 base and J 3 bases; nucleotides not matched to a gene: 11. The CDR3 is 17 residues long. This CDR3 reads CASSIGSRQGFFYEQYF. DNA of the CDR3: TGTGCCAGTAGTATAGGTTCCCGACAGGGGTTTTTCTACGAGCAGTACTTC.

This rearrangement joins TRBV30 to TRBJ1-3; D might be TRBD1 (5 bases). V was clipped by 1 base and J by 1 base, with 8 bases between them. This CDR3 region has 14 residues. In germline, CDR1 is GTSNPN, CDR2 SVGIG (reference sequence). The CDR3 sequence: CAWSGGTSGNTIYF. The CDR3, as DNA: TGTGCCTGGAGTGGAGGGACTTCTGGAAACACCATATATTTT.

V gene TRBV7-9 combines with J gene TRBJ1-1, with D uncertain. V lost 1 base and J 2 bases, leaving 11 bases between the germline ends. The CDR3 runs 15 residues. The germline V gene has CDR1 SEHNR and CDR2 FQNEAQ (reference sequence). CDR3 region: CASSLEPAANTEAFF. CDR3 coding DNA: TGTGCCAGCAGCTTAGAACCGGCGGCAAACACTGAAGCTTTCTTT.

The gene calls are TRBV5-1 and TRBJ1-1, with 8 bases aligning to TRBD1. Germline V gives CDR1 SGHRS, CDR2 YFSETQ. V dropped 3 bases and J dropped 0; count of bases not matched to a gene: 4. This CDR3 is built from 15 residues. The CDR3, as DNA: TGCGCCAGCAGCTGGGGGACAGGATTGAACACTGAAGCTTTCTTT. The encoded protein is CASSWGTGLNTEAFF.

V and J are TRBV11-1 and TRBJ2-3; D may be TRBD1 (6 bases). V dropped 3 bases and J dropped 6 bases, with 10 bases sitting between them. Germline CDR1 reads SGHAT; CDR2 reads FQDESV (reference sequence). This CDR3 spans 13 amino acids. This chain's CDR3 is CASSFQGPDTQYF. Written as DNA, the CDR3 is TGTGCCAGCAGCTTTCAGGGGCCGGATACGCAGTATTTT.